The rows below give T cell receptor beta chains drawn from one sample of a study of cytomegalovirus exposure and HLA in healthy donors. TCRdb's copy holds only in-frame clones and misses some; the assay was immunoSEQ multiplex PCR. The sample carries about 44,000 clones, approximately 94% recorded once. The sample consisted of PBMCs. These receptors all come from a woman under 30 in good health and CMV-seronegative. Both conserved end residues are part of each CDR3.

j_call: TRBJ2-5; v_call: TRBV11-2; cdr3_aa: CASSWGQALETQYF
j_call: TRBJ2-1; v_call: TRBV29-1; cdr3_aa: CSVGGNGEQFF
j_call: TRBJ1-2; v_call: TRBV27; cdr3_aa: CASSLSPGSDYGYTF
j_call: TRBJ1-2; v_call: TRBV27; cdr3_aa: CASRVTGEGGYTF
j_call: TRBJ1-1; v_call: TRBV4-1; cdr3_aa: CASSRRDGAEWAKNTEAFF
j_call: TRBJ2-2; v_call: TRBV27; cdr3_aa: CASSLGSGSIPGELFF
j_call: TRBJ1-5; v_call: TRBV19; cdr3_aa: CASMGGFGTGRVSNQPQHF
j_call: TRBJ2-1; v_call: TRBV4-1; cdr3_aa: CASSQDLSNNEQFF
j_call: TRBJ2-7; v_call: TRBV28; cdr3_aa: CASSLKGLTGRQYF
j_call: TRBJ2-5; v_call: TRBV9; cdr3_aa: CASSVAPVGETQYF
j_call: TRBJ2-1; v_call: TRBV9; cdr3_aa: CASSVDAGLTSYNEQFF
j_call: TRBJ1-1; v_call: TRBV28; cdr3_aa: CASKEYTEAFF
j_call: TRBJ2-1; v_call: TRBV7-3; cdr3_aa: CASSPSGTSGYNEQFF
j_call: TRBJ1-4; v_call: TRBV9; cdr3_aa: CASSALQGSNEKLFF
j_call: TRBJ2-5; v_call: TRBV6-5; cdr3_aa: CASSYSSRGGETQYF
j_call: TRBJ1-3; v_call: TRBV5-1; cdr3_aa: CASSLDSGEGNTIYF
j_call: TRBJ1-2; v_call: TRBV6-5; cdr3_aa: CASSYSSRQVDGYTF
j_call: TRBJ1-2; v_call: TRBV6-1; cdr3_aa: CASSLLGQTNYGYTF
j_call: TRBJ1-2; v_call: TRBV6-9; cdr3_aa: CASSYGGPGNGYTF
j_call: TRBJ2-3; v_call: TRBV30; cdr3_aa: CAWRRQGVTDTQYF
j_call: TRBJ1-1; v_call: TRBV5-6; cdr3_aa: CASSLSEPSSTEAFF
j_call: TRBJ2-7; v_call: TRBV28; cdr3_aa: CATTGTAFEQYF
j_call: TRBJ1-2; v_call: TRBV28; cdr3_aa: CASISGQGAIGYTF
j_call: TRBJ1-5; v_call: TRBV6-5; cdr3_aa: CASSYSKGLGPQHF
j_call: TRBJ1-2; v_call: TRBV19; cdr3_aa: CASTPGQVYGYTF
j_call: TRBJ2-3; v_call: TRBV7-2; cdr3_aa: CASSLNSGGNTQYF
j_call: TRBJ1-2; v_call: TRBV27; cdr3_aa: CASSPRDIPGSGYTF
j_call: TRBJ1-1; v_call: TRBV6-1; cdr3_aa: CASTRGWPPNTEAFF
j_call: TRBJ2-3; v_call: TRBV28; cdr3_aa: CASSLTAGGPPYTDTQYF
j_call: TRBJ1-2; v_call: TRBV7-2; cdr3_aa: CASRRDRGLYGYTF
j_call: TRBJ2-3; v_call: TRBV7-8; cdr3_aa: CASSQQRDTQYF
j_call: TRBJ2-2; v_call: TRBV6-1; cdr3_aa: CASRYRGLVTGELFF
j_call: TRBJ1-4; v_call: TRBV18; cdr3_aa: CASSPTFNEKLFF
j_call: TRBJ2-1; v_call: TRBV10-2; cdr3_aa: CASSRTGGFYNEQFF
j_call: TRBJ1-2; v_call: TRBV2; cdr3_aa: CASIGGGYGYTF
j_call: TRBJ1-2; v_call: TRBV2; cdr3_aa: CASRELTGGYGYTF
j_call: TRBJ2-5; v_call: TRBV6-1; cdr3_aa: CASSPPGLETQYF
j_call: TRBJ2-7; v_call: TRBV2; cdr3_aa: CASSGLLGHEQYF
j_call: TRBJ2-3; v_call: TRBV11-3; cdr3_aa: CASSPTGSDTQYF
j_call: TRBJ2-5; v_call: TRBV10-3; cdr3_aa: CAISGGAGAETQYF